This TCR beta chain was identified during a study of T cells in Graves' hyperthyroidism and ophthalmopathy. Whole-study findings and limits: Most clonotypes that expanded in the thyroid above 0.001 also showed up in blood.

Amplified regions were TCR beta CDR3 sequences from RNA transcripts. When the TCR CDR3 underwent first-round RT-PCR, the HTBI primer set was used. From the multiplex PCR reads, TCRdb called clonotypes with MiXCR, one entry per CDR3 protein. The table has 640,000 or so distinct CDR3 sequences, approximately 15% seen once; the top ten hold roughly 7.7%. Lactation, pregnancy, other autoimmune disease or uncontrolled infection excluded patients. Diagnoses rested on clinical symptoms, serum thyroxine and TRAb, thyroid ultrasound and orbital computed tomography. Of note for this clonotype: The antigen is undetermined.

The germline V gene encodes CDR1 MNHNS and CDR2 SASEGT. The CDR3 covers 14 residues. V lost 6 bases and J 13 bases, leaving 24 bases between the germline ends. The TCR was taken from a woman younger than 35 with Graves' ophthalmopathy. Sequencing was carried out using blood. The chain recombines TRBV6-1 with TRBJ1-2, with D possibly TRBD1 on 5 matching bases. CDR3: CASSSAEGLREATF. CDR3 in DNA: TGTGCCAGCAGCTCGGCCGAGGGACTCCGGGAGGCCACCTTC.